This T cell receptor beta chain was identified in a study of shared clonotypes between healthy human individuals. Study-wide findings and caveats: Lower generation probabilities were found for non-shared clonotypes than for those shared by all four donors. Specimens sampled were limited to blood, with tissue repertoires likely differing. A handful of donors shared about 5% of their naive CD4 clonotypes.

Terminally differentiated effector memory CD45RA+ cells were left out of the naive CD8 fraction, which was CD45RO-negative and positively selected for CCR7. Regarding this clone: Its antigen is still unknown.

At deep level, the assay was performed. Profiled with immunoSEQ multiplex PCR; TCRdb holds only in-frame clones, not every one. The profile shows about 2.2 million clones, about 93% of them singletons. CDR1 and CDR2 from the germline V gene are MDHEN and SYDVKM. The V segment lost 3 bases and the J segment 2 bases; nucleotides outside the gene matches: 4. This CDR3 has 15 amino acids. The V gene is TRBV28, the J gene TRBJ2-5; 9 positions agree with TRBD2. Sequenced: naive CD8+ T cells from PBMCs. The receptor was isolated from a man between 18 and 35 years old in good health. Some clones in this sample may be carry-over from other donors' samples. This CDR3 reads CASSFPAGGQETQYF. The CDR3, as DNA: TGTGCCAGCAGTTTTCCAGCGGGAGGACAAGAGACCCAGTACTTC.